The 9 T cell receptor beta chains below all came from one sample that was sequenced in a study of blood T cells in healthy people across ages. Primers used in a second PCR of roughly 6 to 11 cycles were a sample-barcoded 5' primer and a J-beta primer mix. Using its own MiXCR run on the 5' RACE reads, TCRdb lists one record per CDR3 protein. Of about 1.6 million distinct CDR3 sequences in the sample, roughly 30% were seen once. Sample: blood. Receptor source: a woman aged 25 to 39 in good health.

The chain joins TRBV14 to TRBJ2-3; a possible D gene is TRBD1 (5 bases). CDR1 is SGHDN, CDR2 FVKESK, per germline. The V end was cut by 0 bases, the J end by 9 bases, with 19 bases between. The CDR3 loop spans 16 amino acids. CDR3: CASSQDGTFQGNTQYF. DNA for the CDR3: TGTGCCAGCAGCCAAGATGGAACCTTTCAGGGAAACACGCAGTATTTT.

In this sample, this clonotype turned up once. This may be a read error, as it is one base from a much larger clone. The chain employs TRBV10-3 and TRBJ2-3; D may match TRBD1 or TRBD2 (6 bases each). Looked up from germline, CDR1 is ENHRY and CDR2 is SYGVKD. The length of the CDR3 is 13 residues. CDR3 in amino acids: CAIKGGGTDMQYF. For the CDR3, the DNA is TGTGCCATCAAAGGGGGAGGCACAGATATGCAGTATTTT.

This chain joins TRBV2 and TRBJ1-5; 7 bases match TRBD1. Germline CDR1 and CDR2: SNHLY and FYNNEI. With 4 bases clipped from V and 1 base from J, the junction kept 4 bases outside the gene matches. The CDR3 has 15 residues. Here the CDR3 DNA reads TGTGCCAGCAGTGGGGGACAGTTAAGCAATCAGCCCCAGCATTTT. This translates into CASSGGQLSNQPQHF.

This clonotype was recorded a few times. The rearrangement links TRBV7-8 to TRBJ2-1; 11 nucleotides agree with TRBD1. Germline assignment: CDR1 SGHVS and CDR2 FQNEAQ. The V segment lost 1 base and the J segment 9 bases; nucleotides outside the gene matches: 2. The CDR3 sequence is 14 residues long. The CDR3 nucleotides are TGTGCCAGCAGCTTAGAGGACAGGGGGCTTGAGCAGTTCTTC. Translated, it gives CASSLEDRGLEQFF.

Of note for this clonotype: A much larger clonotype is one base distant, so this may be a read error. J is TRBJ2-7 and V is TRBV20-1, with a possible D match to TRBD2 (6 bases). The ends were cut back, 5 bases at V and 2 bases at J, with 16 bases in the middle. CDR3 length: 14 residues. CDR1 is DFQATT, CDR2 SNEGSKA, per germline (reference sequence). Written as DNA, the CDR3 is TGCAGTGCTGCCCTAACGGGGGTCACCTACGAGCAGTACTTC. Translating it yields CSAALTGVTYEQYF.

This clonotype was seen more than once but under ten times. The CDR3 is CASSQDGGASNEQFF. The CDR3 nucleotides are TGTGCCAGCAGCCAAGACGGGGGGGCCTCAAATGAGCAGTTCTTC. V usage is TRBV4-2 and J usage is TRBJ2-1; 8 nucleotides align to TRBD2. With 0 bases clipped from V and 7 bases from J, the junction kept 5 bases outside the gene matches. Germline CDR1 LGHNA, CDR2 YNFKEQ. CDR3 size: 15 residues.

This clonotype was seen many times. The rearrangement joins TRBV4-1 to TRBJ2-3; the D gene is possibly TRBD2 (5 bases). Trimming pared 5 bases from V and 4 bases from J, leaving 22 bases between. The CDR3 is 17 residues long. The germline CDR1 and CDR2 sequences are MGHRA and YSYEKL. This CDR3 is CASSSSGAGGKSDTQYF. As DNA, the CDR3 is TGCGCCAGCAGCTCCTCGGGCGCGGGCGGTAAATCAGATACGCAGTATTTT.

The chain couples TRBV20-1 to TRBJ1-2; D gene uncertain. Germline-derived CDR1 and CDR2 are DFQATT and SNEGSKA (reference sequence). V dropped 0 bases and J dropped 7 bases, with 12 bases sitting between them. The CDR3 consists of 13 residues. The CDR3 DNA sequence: TGCAGTGCTAGAGACGCGGCCGGCAGTGGCTACACCTTC. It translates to CSARDAAGSGYTF.

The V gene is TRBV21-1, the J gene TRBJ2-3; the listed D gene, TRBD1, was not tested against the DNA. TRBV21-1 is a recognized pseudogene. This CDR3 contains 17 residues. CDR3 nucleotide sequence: TGTGCCAGCAGCATCTACAGGGAGGCTTGGGGCACAGATACGCAGTATTTT. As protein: CASSIYREAWGTDTQYF.